This T cell receptor (beta chain) derives from a study of cytomegalovirus exposure and HLA in healthy donors. The study sampled nominally healthy donors, though unrecorded immune exposures were likely. 13 Jbeta primers and 60 Vbeta primers were used for the PCR. The protocol was immunoSEQ multiplex PCR, while the TCRdb copy is restricted to in-frame clones and leaves out a portion. Of approximately 210,000 clones listed, approximately 80% are singletons. Looked up from germline, CDR1 is LNHNV and CDR2 is YYDKDF (reference sequence). Trimming removed 2 bases from V and 3 bases from J, with 10 bases in between. This CDR3 contains 14 residues. Turning to this clone: What it recognizes is unknown.

The study, taken as a whole, reports: According to the study, roughly 160 TCR beta chains were cytomegalovirus-associated. Earlier analysis yielded a pattern in which most TCR beta V segments were productive about 87% or about 30% of the time. Sequencing depth across donors, presence/absence analyses assumed, was roughly uniform.

The V call is TRBV15, the J call TRBJ1-1, with D unclear. This TCR came from a woman in her forties or fifties in good health and CMV-seropositive. The sample comprised PBMCs. CDR3 loop: CATSRIPGDTEAFF. CDR3 DNA sequence: TGTGCCACCAGCAGAATCCCCGGAGACACTGAAGCTTTCTTT.